This T cell receptor (beta chain) came from a study of blood T cell repertoires in COVID-19. For the study at large: Acute and convalescent COVID-19 samples came from the United States, Italy and Spain.

This CDR3 is built from 14 residues. Germline CDR1 and CDR2: SGHAT and FQNNGV. J was trimmed by 6 bases and V by 5 bases; bases with no gene match: 2. The data were produced by immunoSEQ multiplex PCR, yet TCRdb's version contains in-frame clones alone and is incomplete. The table has around 430,000 clones, 88% seen once. Sequenced material: peripheral blood. The TCR comes from a woman aged 50 to 60 with COVID-19, enrolled during active disease. The V gene is TRBV11-2, the J gene TRBJ1-4, with 11 bases identical to TRBD1. In DNA, the CDR3 is TGTGCCAGCAGCCGGGGACAGGGGGATGAAAAACTGTTTTTT. It is translated as CASSRGQGDEKLFF. The variable domain in full, completed from reference TRBV11-2 and TRBJ1-4, reads EAGVAQSPRYKIIEKRQSVAFWCNPISGHATLYWYQQILGQGPKLLIQFQNNGVVDDSQLPKDRFSAERLKGVDSTLKIQPAKLEDSAVYLCASSRGQGDEKLFFGSGTQLSVL.